This T cell receptor (beta chain) was documented in a study of blood T cell repertoires in COVID-19. Study in general: PBMCs, B-cell-depleted T cells, or T cells were the source of the cDNA or gDNA that made up the material.

J was trimmed by 4 bases and V by 3 bases; bases with no gene match: 10. This CDR3 is built from 16 residues. CDR1 and CDR2 from the germline V gene are SGHKS and YYEKEE (reference sequence). This clone was seen once. Authors' methods: How many nucleated cells were present was estimated from reference gene primer amplification. Method: immunoSEQ multiplex PCR; TCRdb's copy keeps in-frame clones and lacks some. The V and J calls and the clone size are those of that table, but D and trimming were determined from the DNA. The profile shows about 190,000 clones, about 88% of them singletons. This chain connects TRBV5-5 to TRBJ1-3; 7 bases match TRBD1. The sequencing input was peripheral blood. This sequence was found in a woman aged 40 to 49 who had recovered from COVID-19. The chain's CDR3 is CASSWSPGQQGNTIYF. CDR3 nucleotides: TGTGCCAGCAGCTGGAGCCCGGGACAGCAAGGAAACACCATATATTTT.